The T cell receptor beta chain described here comes from a study of TIL therapy for anti-PD-1-resistant metastatic lung cancer. Looking at the study overall: Patients had a median age of about 50 years (range about 35-85). Half of patients were current or former smokers.

V was clipped by 1 base and J by 0 bases, with 14 bases between them. Germline V CDR1 and CDR2: LGHNA, YNFKEQ. The CDR3 totals 17 residues. Broader study findings: This highly selected cohort may not generalize to typical lung cancer patients. Infused TIL clonotypes partially replaced the baseline blood repertoire, then decayed over months.

This was the immunoSEQ v3 assay. TCRdb's copy holds only in-frame clones and misses some; the assay was immunoSEQ multiplex PCR. There are roughly 60,000 clones in the sample; less than 75% occur only once, and 1.5% to 2% lies in the top ten. Described time point: pre-treatment sample, taken before nivolumab and TIL therapy. A word on this clone: The antigen is not known.

The sequence came from a person aged 25-79 years with non-small cell lung cancer. This chain joins TRBV4-2 and TRBJ2-3; no firm D call. The sequences come from blood, collected at baseline. The CDR3 nucleotides read TGTGCCAGCAGCCAAGGCGCGATGGCCTCTAGCACAGATACGCAGTATTTT. Its translation: CASSQGAMASSTDTQYF.